Shown below are 29 T cell receptor beta chains from a single sample sequenced in a study of CD8 T cells in Susac syndrome. A quantity of roughly 0.5 to 1 ug RNA underwent reverse transcription using random hexamers. From the immunoSEQ multiplex PCR reads, TCRdb called clonotypes with MiXCR, one entry per CDR3 protein. The sample carries a few hundred thousand distinct CDR3 sequences, around 85% recorded once. Sequences were obtained from CD8+ T cells from PBMCs. The receptors originated from a human donor with multiple sclerosis.

V gene TRBV29-1 combines with J gene TRBJ1-1; 7 nucleotides agree with TRBD1. The V gene's germline CDR1 is SQVTM and CDR2 ANQGSEA. The CDR3 runs 11 residues. The CDR3 DNA is TGCACAGGACAGGCGAACACTGAAGCTTTCTTT. Residues: CTGQANTEAFF.

The rearrangement uses TRBV25-1 and TRBJ2-7; 8 bases align to TRBD2. This CDR3 contains 12 residues. The germline CDR1 and CDR2 sequences are MGHDK and SYGVNS. V trimming: 10 bases; J trimming: 4 bases; junction bases outside the gene matches: 6. The CDR3 nucleotides read TGTGCCACCTCGGGGGGGGCTTACGAGCAGTACTTC. Its protein product is CATSGGAYEQYF.

The chain recombines TRBV6-5 with TRBJ2-1, with D possibly matching TRBD1 (6 bases). V lost 4 bases to trimming and J lost 2 bases, with 24 bases between them. The length of the CDR3 is 19 residues. Germline loops: CDR1 MNHEY, CDR2 SVGAGI. CDR3 in amino acids: CASSLLAPSTGATYNEQFF. The CDR3 DNA reads TGTGCCAGCAGTTTACTGGCCCCTTCGACAGGAGCAACCTACAATGAGCAGTTCTTC.

The chain links TRBV19 to TRBJ1-1; 9 nucleotides align to TRBD1. The V gene end was trimmed by 7 bases and the J gene end by 1 base; junction bases not matched to a gene: 4. From germline, CDR1 is LNHDA and CDR2 SQIVND (reference sequence). CDR3 size: 14 residues. The CDR3: CASTPDRGNTEAFF. For the CDR3, the DNA is TGTGCCAGTACCCCGGACAGGGGGAACACTGAAGCTTTCTTT.

The chain joins TRBV19 to TRBJ2-1, with 7 bases that match TRBD1. After removal of 3 bases from V and 4 bases from J, the junction contained 6 bases not matched to a gene. Per germline, CDR1 LNHDA and CDR2 SQIVND (reference sequence). This CDR3 is built from 15 residues. The CDR3 sequence is CASSISGTEYNEQFF. Here the CDR3 DNA reads TGTGCCAGTAGTATCTCCGGGACAGAATACAATGAGCAGTTCTTC. Full variable domain (missing parts from reference TRBV19 and TRBJ2-1): DGGITQSPKYLFRKEGQNVTLSCEQNLNHDAMYWYRQDPGQGLRLIYYSQIVNDFQKGDIAEGYSVSREKKESFPLTVTSAQKNPTAFYLCASSISGTEYNEQFFGPGTRLTVL.

The chain links TRBV7-9 to TRBJ1-5, with D possibly being TRBD1 (5 bases). The CDR3 runs 17 residues. Trimming cost V 5 bases and J 7 bases, with 24 bases left between them. Germline CDR1 and CDR2: SEHNR and FQNEAQ (reference sequence). The CDR3 DNA sequence: TGTGCCAGCAGCCCAAGTCAAAGGGGTGGGGCCCACCAGCCCCAGCATTTT. Translated: CASSPSQRGGAHQPQHF.

This clonotype was recorded only once. The V gene is TRBV5-5, the J gene TRBJ2-5, with unresolved D. Germline CDR1 SGHKS, CDR2 YYEKEE (reference sequence). CDR3 size: 15 residues. Deletions cut 1 base from V and 4 bases from J, with 14 bases between. CDR3 DNA sequence: TGTGCCAGCAGCTTGTCGGTCATCATGGGAGAGACCCAGTACTTC. Translated: CASSLSVIMGETQYF.

The chain couples TRBV6-2 or TRBV6-3 to TRBJ2-1, with 9 bases that match TRBD1. The trim removed 0 bases at V and 8 bases at J, leaving 11 bases unmatched. Germline-derived CDR1 and CDR2 are MNHEY and SVGEGT. The CDR3 runs to 17 residues. CDR3 sequence reads: CASSYSIAGTGIDEQFF. DNA of the CDR3: TGTGCCAGCAGTTACTCGATTGCCGGGACAGGGATCGATGAGCAGTTCTTC.

J is TRBJ2-3 and V is TRBV4-1; 9 bases map to TRBD2. Trimming at V came to 3 bases and at J to 3 bases, leaving 7 bases not matched to a gene. The CDR3 covers 16 residues. Germline loops: CDR1 MGHRA, CDR2 YSYEKL. CDR3 in amino acids: CASSHRWTSDTDTQYF. The CDR3 DNA reads TGCGCCAGCAGCCATAGGTGGACTAGCGATACAGATACGCAGTATTTT.

This chain joins TRBV4-1 and TRBJ1-2; D gene ambiguous. The germline V gene encodes CDR1 MGHRA and CDR2 YSYEKL. The CDR3 consists of 16 residues. V was cut by 2 bases and J by 4 bases, with 17 bases left in between. CDR3 nucleotides: TGCGCCAGCAGCCAACCCCAGATGGGGTCCTTCTATGGCTACACCTTC. This sequence encodes CASSQPQMGSFYGYTF.

V is TRBV27 and J is TRBJ2-1, with TRBD2 identical over 9 bases. Per germline, CDR1 MNHEY and CDR2 SMNVEV (reference sequence). V shed 8 bases and J 2 bases; nucleotides not matched to a gene: 16. This CDR3 contains 18 residues. The DNA of the CDR3 is TGTGCCAGCCTCCGATGGGCGGGAGGGGGGGGCACCTACAATGAGCAGTTCTTC. Protein product: CASLRWAGGGGTYNEQFF.

The CDR3 sequence is CASSANLGQAETQYF. The CDR3 DNA reads as TGTGCCAGCAGCGCCAACCTGGGACAGGCGGAGACCCAGTACTTC. The chain joins TRBV7-9 to TRBJ2-5; TRBD1 matches at 8 bases. Trimming removed 5 bases from V and 5 bases from J; junction bases left unmatched: 10. The CDR3 is made up of 15 amino acids. In germline, CDR1 is SEHNR, CDR2 FQNEAQ (reference sequence).

The CDR3, as DNA: TGTGCCAGCAGTTCCAGGGGGACAGTTCACTCCTACGAGCAGTACTTC. It encodes CASSSRGTVHSYEQYF. The chain combines TRBV27 with TRBJ2-7; the match to TRBD1 covers 7 bases. Germline lookup yields CDR1 MNHEY and CDR2 SMNVEV (reference sequence). The CDR3 extends over 16 amino acids. The junction had 9 bases not matched to a gene; V was cut back by 4 bases and J by 0 bases.

The chain combines TRBV27 with TRBJ2-7, with 7 bases aligning to TRBD2. This CDR3 comprises 13 residues. Germline values: CDR1 MNHEY, CDR2 SMNVEV (reference sequence). After removal of 8 bases from V and 1 base from J, the junction contained 5 bases not matched to a gene. The CDR3 nucleotides are TGTGCCAGCTCAGCGGGGCCTTCCTACGAGCAGTACTTC. Amino acid sequence: CASSAGPSYEQYF.

The V gene is TRBV27, the J gene TRBJ1-1; D is perhaps TRBD1 (5 bases). This CDR3 comprises 14 residues. Trimming took 6 bases from V and 1 from J, leaving 12 bases between them. The germline V gene encodes CDR1 MNHEY and CDR2 SMNVEV (reference sequence). CDR3 amino acids: CASSIDRTNTEAFF. CDR3 in DNA: TGTGCCAGCAGCATCGACAGAACGAACACTGAAGCTTTCTTT.

This sequence joins TRBV5-6 and TRBJ2-4; D is perhaps TRBD2 (5 bases). The germline V and J ends were trimmed by 1 base and 6 bases, with 8 bases remaining between them. This CDR3 spans 13 amino acids. CDR1 SGHDT and CDR2 YYEEEE come from the germline V gene. The CDR3 bases are TGTGCCAGCAGCTTGAGAGGGTTAAACATTCAGTACTTC. It encodes CASSLRGLNIQYF.

The chain links TRBV6-1 to TRBJ2-5; D call uncertain. The CDR3 is 13 amino acids. Germline V gene data show CDR1 as MNHNS and CDR2 as SASEGT. V dropped 1 base and J dropped 6 bases, with 9 bases sitting between them. The CDR3 region is CASSEGWAQTQYF. The CDR3 nucleotides are TGTGCCAGCAGTGAAGGGTGGGCCCAGACCCAGTACTTC.

On this clonotype itself: Germline is not matched at one junction end, which may reflect a read error. The gene calls are TRBV5-1 and TRBJ2-7; 9 positions match TRBD1. This CDR3 is 13 amino acids long. Per germline, CDR1 SGHRS and CDR2 YFSETQ. The CDR3 sequence: CASSGGQGYEQYF. The CDR3 coding sequence is TGTGCCAGCAGTGGGGGACAGGGCTACGAGCAGTACTTC.

The chain couples TRBV19 to TRBJ2-1; 10 bases agree with TRBD2. This CDR3 is built from 17 residues. J lost 5 bases, V lost 5 bases, and 12 bases had no gene match. Looked up from germline, CDR1 is LNHDA and CDR2 is SQIVND (reference sequence). The DNA of the CDR3 is TGTGCCAGTAGTCTTGAGGGCGGACTAGCGGCCAACAATGAGCAGTTCTTC. Protein sequence: CASSLEGGLAANNEQFF.

The CDR3 DNA sequence: TGTGCCAGCAGCCCCCAAGGCGGGGGCGCGATCACCGGGGAGCTGTTTTTT. Translated, it gives CASSPQGGGAITGELFF. The chain couples TRBV4-2 to TRBJ2-2, with a tentative D call TRBD2 (7 bases). V was cut by 4 bases and J by 4 bases, with 19 bases left in between. Germline-derived CDR1 and CDR2 are LGHNA and YNFKEQ. This CDR3 contains 17 residues.

The J gene is TRBJ2-1, the V gene TRBV5-1; possible D gene TRBD1, 6 bases. Between the trimmed V and J ends, which lost 4 bases and 0 bases, there was a span of 11 bases. Germline V gene sequence: CDR1 SGHRS, CDR2 YFSETQ. The CDR3 length is 15 residues. As DNA, the CDR3 is TGCGCCAGCAGCCCGGACAGCTACTCCTACAATGAGCAGTTCTTC. Its protein product is CASSPDSYSYNEQFF.

This chain uses TRBV14 with TRBJ2-5; no reliable D call. V dropped 5 bases and J dropped 3 bases, with 10 bases sitting between them. Germline V gene sequence: CDR1 SGHDN, CDR2 FVKESK. CDR3 length: 13 residues. The CDR3 nucleotides read TGTGCCAGCAGCACTCTGGGAAAAGAGACCCAGTACTTC. Amino acid sequence: CASSTLGKETQYF.

The chain combines TRBV2 with TRBJ2-1; tentatively, D is TRBD2 (7 bases). This CDR3 comprises 15 residues. From germline, CDR1 is SNHLY and CDR2 FYNNEI. The ends were cut back, 2 bases at V and 5 bases at J, with 13 bases in the middle. CDR3 bases: TGTGCCAGCAGTGAACGGGGGGCGGGAAACAATGAGCAGTTCTTC. It codes for CASSERGAGNNEQFF.

The rearrangement joins TRBV12-5 to TRBJ2-3, with 8 nucleotides matching TRBD2. CDR1 is LGHNT and CDR2 is FRNRAP in the germline V gene. The CDR3 contains 15 residues. The J segment lost 5 bases and the V segment lost 1 base, leaving 5 bases of the junction unmatched. The CDR3 nucleotides are TGTGCTAGTGGTTTGGACCGGGGGGGCGAAGATACGCAGTATTTT. Translated: CASGLDRGGEDTQYF.

This clonotype was found once. The chain has TRBV11-2 and TRBJ2-7, with 8 bases that match TRBD1. CDR1 is SGHAT, CDR2 FQNNGV, per germline. The CDR3 consists of 14 residues. J lost 5 bases, V lost 1 base, and 4 bases had no gene match. In nucleotides, the CDR3 is TGTGCCAGCAGCTTAGCAGGGGGCTTAGACGAGCAGTACTTC. Its protein is CASSLAGGLDEQYF. The entire variable domain, with the rest obtained from reference TRBV11-2 and TRBJ2-7, is as follows: EAGVAQSPRYKIIEKRQSVAFWCNPISGHATLYWYQQILGQGPKLLIQFQNNGVVDDSQLPKDRFSAERLKGVDSTLKIQPAKLEDSAVYLCASSLAGGLDEQYFGPGTRLTVT.

The rearrangement joins TRBV30 to TRBJ1-4; D gene uncertain. Germline V gives CDR1 GTSNPN, CDR2 SVGIG (reference sequence). The germline V and J ends were trimmed by 4 bases and 4 bases, with 13 bases remaining between them. The CDR3 consists of 14 residues. The CDR3 loop reads CAWNLYSGNEKLFF. In nucleotides, the CDR3 is TGTGCCTGGAATCTTTATTCCGGTAATGAAAAACTGTTTTTT.

In DNA, the CDR3 is TGCGCCAGCAGCTTGGGGGAGGGAGGTAGCAATCAGCCCCAGCATTTT. Protein sequence: CASSLGEGGSNQPQHF. The chain couples TRBV5-1 to TRBJ1-5; no clear D gene. CDR3 length: 16 residues. Looked up from germline, CDR1 is SGHRS and CDR2 is YFSETQ. V lost 0 bases and J 0 bases, leaving 10 bases between the germline ends.

The chain recombines TRBV14 with TRBJ1-2, with unresolved D. This CDR3 spans 14 amino acids. Germline V gene sequence: CDR1 SGHDN, CDR2 FVKESK. V lost 0 bases, J lost 4 bases, and 9 bases lay in between. The CDR3 DNA sequence: TGTGCCAGCAGCCAAGATACAGATTTCTATGGCTACACCTTC. This sequence encodes CASSQDTDFYGYTF.

V is TRBV28 and J is TRBJ2-7, with D tentatively TRBD2 (5 bases). Germline V gene sequence: CDR1 MDHEN, CDR2 SYDVKM. V lost 3 bases and J lost 5, with 11 bases in between. The CDR3 runs 13 residues. In DNA form, the CDR3 reads TGTGCCAGCAGTTTTAGAGGGTCCCACGAGCAGTACTTC. It specifies CASSFRGSHEQYF. Based on the CDR3 plus reference TRBV28 and TRBJ2-7, the full variable domain is DVKVTQSSRYLVKRTGEKVFLECVQDMDHENMFWYRQDPGLGLRLIYFSYDVKMKEKGDIPEGYSVSREKKERFSLILESASTNQTSMYLCASSFRGSHEQYFGPGTRLTVT.